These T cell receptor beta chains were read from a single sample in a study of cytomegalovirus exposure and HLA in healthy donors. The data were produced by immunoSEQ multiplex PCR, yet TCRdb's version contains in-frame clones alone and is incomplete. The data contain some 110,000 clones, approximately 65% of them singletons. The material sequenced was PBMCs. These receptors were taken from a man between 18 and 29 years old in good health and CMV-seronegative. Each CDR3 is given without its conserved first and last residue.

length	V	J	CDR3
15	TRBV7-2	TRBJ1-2	ASSHPNRDRGRHAYP
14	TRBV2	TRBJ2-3	AAMTGGIGRTDTQY
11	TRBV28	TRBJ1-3	ASSFGKLNTIY
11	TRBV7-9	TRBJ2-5	ASSGREQETQY
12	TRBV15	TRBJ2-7	ATSRPGDSREQY
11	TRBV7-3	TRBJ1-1	ASSLTSVTEAF
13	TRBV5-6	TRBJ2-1	ASSFSGSTHNEQF
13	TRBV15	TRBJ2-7	ATSRGGGGLYEQY
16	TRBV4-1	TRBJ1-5	ASSQDWSGSLNYQPQH
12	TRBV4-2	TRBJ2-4	ASSQEGGVNIQY
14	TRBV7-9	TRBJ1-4	ASSLEMTGSNEKLF
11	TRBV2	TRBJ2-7	ASKGTGDTEQY
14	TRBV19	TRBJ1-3	ASSISVTPNGNTIY
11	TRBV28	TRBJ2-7	ASSRLQGGEQY
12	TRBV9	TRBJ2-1	ASSEGGGGRVQF
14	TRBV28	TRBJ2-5	ASSSIAGGSIETQY
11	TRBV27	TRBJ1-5	ASRPHTGIAQH
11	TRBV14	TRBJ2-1	ASSQEWGHEQF
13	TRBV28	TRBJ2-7	ASSSGQGAIYEQY
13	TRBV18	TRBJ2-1	ASSLSIGLVNEQF
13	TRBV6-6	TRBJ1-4	ASITGGQPGEKLF
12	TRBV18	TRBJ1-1	ASSQPGQLRGAF
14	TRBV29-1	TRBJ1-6	SVLLGQDQQGSPLH
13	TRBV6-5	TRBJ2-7	ASSYWGTSLHEQY
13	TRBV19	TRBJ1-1	ASKSQDRGNTEAF
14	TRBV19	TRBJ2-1	ASSTPTGGSRNEQF
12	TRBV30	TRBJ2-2	AWSVNRNTGELF
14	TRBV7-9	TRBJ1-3	SSSFTRGTSGNTIY
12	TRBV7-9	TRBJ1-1	ASSLTTTNTEAF
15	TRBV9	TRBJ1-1	ASSVTPGQGWGTEAF
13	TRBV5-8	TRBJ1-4	ASSSDRTPGGKLF
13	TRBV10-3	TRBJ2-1	AISEFLGQANEQF
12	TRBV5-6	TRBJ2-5	ASSWTVLAETQY
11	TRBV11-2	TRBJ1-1	ASSLGTSNEAF
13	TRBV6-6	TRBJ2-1	ASSYAPNQVNEQF
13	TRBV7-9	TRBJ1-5	ASSLTGPSNQPQH
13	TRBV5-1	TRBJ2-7	ASSSSGRTPYEQY
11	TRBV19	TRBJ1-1	ATLTVIGTEAF
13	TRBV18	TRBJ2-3	ASSGSGSPTDTQY
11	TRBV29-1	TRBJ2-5	SVFRQAGETQY
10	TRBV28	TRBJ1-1	ASSLYQGGAF
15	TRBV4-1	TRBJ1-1	ASSLIRPAGSNTEAF
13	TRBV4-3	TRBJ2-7	ASSQDPAGPYEQY
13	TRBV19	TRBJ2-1	ASTLAAFSYNEQF
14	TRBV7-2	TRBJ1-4	ASSLNDFATNEKLF
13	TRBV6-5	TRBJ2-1	ASSYGDSPYNEQF
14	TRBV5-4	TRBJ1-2	ASLNGDRGSLYGYT